This TCR beta chain was identified in a study of OX40 agonist ivuxolimab in advanced cancers. About the study: Participants, 82.7% male, averaged around 60 years of age, ranging from about 23 to 85. Past anti-PD-1, anti-PD-L1 or anti-CTLA-4 therapy was accepted, and roughly 42% had received some.

The CDR3 is 15 amino acids. V was pared by 1 base and J by 8 bases, with 18 bases between. Germline loops: CDR1 SGHNT, CDR2 YYREEE (reference sequence). This table comes from immunoSEQ multiplex PCR, and its TCRdb copy is limited to in-frame clones, with some not included. The sample shows approximately 60,000 clones, approximately 90% of them seen only once. Study-wide findings and caveats: On average, CD8+ T cells had more expanded clones than CD4+.

Notes on this clone: What it binds is unknown.

The chain uses TRBV5-4 and TRBJ1-2, with a possible D match to TRBD1 (6 bases). The input for sequencing was CD4+ or CD8+ T cells sorted from blood, taken in a trial of the OX40 agonist ivuxolimab. This sequence originates from an adult with an advanced solid tumor such as melanoma, head and neck, liver or kidney cancer. The CDR3 is CASSLTATGYQGYTF. CDR3 DNA: TGTGCCAGCAGCTTGACGGCCACAGGGTATCAGGGCTACACCTTC.